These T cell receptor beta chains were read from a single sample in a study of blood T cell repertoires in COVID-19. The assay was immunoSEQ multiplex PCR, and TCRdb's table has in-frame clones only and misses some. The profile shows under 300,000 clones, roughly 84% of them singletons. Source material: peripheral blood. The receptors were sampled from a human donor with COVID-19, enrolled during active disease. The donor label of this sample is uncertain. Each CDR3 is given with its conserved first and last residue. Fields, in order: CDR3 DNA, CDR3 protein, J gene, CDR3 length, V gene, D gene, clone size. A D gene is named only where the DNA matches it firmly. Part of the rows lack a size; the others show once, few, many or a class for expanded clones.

TGTGCCAGCAGCTTAGGTACTAGCGGGTCCCAAGAGACCCAGTACTTC CASSLGTSGSQETQYF TRBJ2-5 16 TRBV7-8 TRBD2 -
TGTGCCAGCAGCTCGCAGGGGGTTTACGAGCAGTACTTC CASSSQGVYEQYF TRBJ2-7 13 TRBV5-4 TRBD1 -
TGTGCCAGTAGTCGGTTCAACAGGGGGTCTGCTGGAAACACCATATATTTT CASSRFNRGSAGNTIYF TRBJ1-3 17 TRBV19 TRBD1 many
TGTGCCATCACCCACGACATCTCCTACGAGCAGTACTTC CAITHDISYEQYF TRBJ2-7 13 TRBV10-3 - once
TGTGCCTGCGACCGGGTCACAGATACGCAGTATTTT CACDRVTDTQYF TRBJ2-3 12 TRBV7-8 - -
TGTGCCAGCAGCCGCGGGCGGGGGGGGCCCTCCTACGAGCAGTACTTC CASSRGRGGPSYEQYF TRBJ2-7 16 TRBV7-8 TRBD2 -
TGTGCCAGCAGTACAATCGGGACAGGGTTAGGTTATGGCTACACCTTC CASSTIGTGLGYGYTF TRBJ1-2 16 TRBV28 TRBD1 once
TGTGCCAGCAGTTACTTCGGGGACAGAGACAATGAGCAGTTCTTC CASSYFGDRDNEQFF TRBJ2-1 15 TRBV6-5 TRBD1 -
TGTGCCAGCAGTAGCGGCGGGGGCTCCACTAGCACAGATACGCAGTATTTT CASSSGGGSTSTDTQYF TRBJ2-3 17 TRBV28 - -
TGTGCCAGCAGGACCACAGGGCGGAATTCACCCCTCCACTTT CASRTTGRNSPLHF TRBJ1-6 14 TRBV6-5 - -
TGTGCCAGCAGTGAAAGTAGCCAGGGCTATCAGCCCCAGCATTTT CASSESSQGYQPQHF TRBJ1-5 15 TRBV2 - -
TGTGCCAGCAGCTGGGGGGCAGATACGCAGTATTTT CASSWGADTQYF TRBJ2-3 12 TRBV5-6 - -
TGTGCCAGCACCCGGGGGAGGGTACAAGAGACCCAGTACTTC CASTRGRVQETQYF TRBJ2-5 14 TRBV6-5 TRBD2 -
TGTGCCAGCTCACCACAGGACAGGGGTTTCGGCTACACCTTC CASSPQDRGFGYTF TRBJ1-2 14 TRBV18 TRBD1 -
TGTGCCAGCAGTCTCCGGACAGGGCGTATGGAGACCCAGTACTTC CASSLRTGRMETQYF TRBJ2-5 15 TRBV27 TRBD1 few
TGCGCCAGCAGCTTGGGATTGGCAGGGACAGGGAGTTACGAGCAGTACTTC CASSLGLAGTGSYEQYF TRBJ2-7 17 TRBV5-1 TRBD1 -
TGTGCCAGCAGCGCGGTAGCGGGGCTTAACAATGAGCAGTTCTTC CASSAVAGLNNEQFF TRBJ2-1 15 TRBV9 TRBD2 few
TGTGCCAGCAGCCAAGGACAGGTGGGGGTTTATGAAAAACTGTTTTTT CASSQGQVGVYEKLFF TRBJ1-4 16 TRBV3-1/TRBV3-2 - -
TGTGCCAGCAGTGAAGGCAGCGGGAGTATATACGAGCAGTACTTC CASSEGSGSIYEQYF TRBJ2-7 15 TRBV2 TRBD2 -
TGTGCCTGGAACGTTCGGGGGGCTCGGGGGGATACGCAGTATTTT CAWNVRGARGDTQYF TRBJ2-3 15 TRBV30 - -
TGTGCCAGCAGCCGTAGTTTGGAGTTCGGGAACGAGCAGTACTTC CASSRSLEFGNEQYF TRBJ2-7 15 TRBV9 - -
TGCGCCAGCAGCTTGTCACAGGGTCCATCCTACGAGCAGTACTTC CASSLSQGPSYEQYF TRBJ2-7 15 TRBV5-1 - -
TGTGCCAGCAGCCTGGCAGGGTATGAAAAACTGTTTTTT CASSLAGYEKLFF TRBJ1-4 13 TRBV27 - once
TGTGCCAGCAGCTTAGCCCCGGGATCCCGGAACTACAATGAGCAGTTCTTC CASSLAPGSRNYNEQFF TRBJ2-1 17 TRBV13 - -
TGTGCCAGCAGCCAAATTTTTGGCGGAGTAAGCTACGAGCAGTACTTC CASSQIFGGVSYEQYF TRBJ2-7 16 TRBV3-1/TRBV3-2 - -
TGTGCCAGTAGCATACTTAACTATGGCTACACCTTC CASSILNYGYTF TRBJ1-2 12 TRBV19 - -
TGTGCCCCGCGTGGTGTCAGGGTTCCCTACGAGCAGTACTTC CAPRGVRVPYEQYF TRBJ2-7 14 TRBV24-1 - many
TGTGCCAGCAGTCCCCCTAGCACAGATACGCAGTATTTT CASSPPSTDTQYF TRBJ2-3 13 TRBV28 - -
TGCGCCAGCAGCTCGGGACAGGGGGAAACCGGGGAGCTGTTTTTT CASSSGQGETGELFF TRBJ2-2 15 TRBV5-1 TRBD1 -
TGTGCCAGCAGGGACAGGTCCTACAATGAGCAGTTCTTC CASRDRSYNEQFF TRBJ2-1 13 TRBV2 TRBD1 -
TGTGCCAGCAGTTACTCAGTCGGGTCTGGAAACACCATATATTTT CASSYSVGSGNTIYF TRBJ1-3 15 TRBV6-5 - -
TGTGCCAGCAGCCTCGACCCGGGACAAGCCCTGAGTGGGGCCAACGTCCTGACTTTC CASSLDPGQALSGANVLTF TRBJ2-6 19 TRBV5-5 - -
TGTGCCAGTAGTATAGCGGCAGGGAACGGGGAGCTGTTTTTT CASSIAAGNGELFF TRBJ2-2 14 TRBV19 - -
TGCGCCAGCAGCTCTGGGGGACAGGCCTACCAAGAGACCCAGTACTTC CASSSGGQAYQETQYF TRBJ2-5 16 TRBV5-1 TRBD1 -
TGTGCCAGAACTGGGAGGTCTAGGGAGACCCAGTACTTC CARTGRSRETQYF TRBJ2-5 13 TRBV5-8 - -
TGTGCCAGTAGTATAGCTCCAGGGGGCTACACTGAAGCTTTCTTT CASSIAPGGYTEAFF TRBJ1-1 15 TRBV19 TRBD1 -
TGTGCCAGCAGCTGGAAACTAGCGGGAGAGGGAGATACGCAGTATTTT CASSWKLAGEGDTQYF TRBJ2-3 16 TRBV2 TRBD2 -
TGTGCCAGCAGCGTGAGGAATGGAAACACCATATATTTT CASSVRNGNTIYF TRBJ1-3 13 TRBV7-3 - -
TGTGCCAGCAGTGAGCGGGAGTGGGGCGGGGAGCTGTTTTTT CASSEREWGGELFF TRBJ2-2 14 TRBV2 TRBD2 -
TGTGCCAGCAGCTTGTCTACAGGTGGAAACACCATATATTTT CASSLSTGGNTIYF TRBJ1-3 14 TRBV5-4 - -
TGTGCCAGCAATGCCCTGGCGGGAGGGCCAGGGGAGCAGTACTTC CASNALAGGPGEQYF TRBJ2-7 15 TRBV2 TRBD2 -
TGTGCCATCAGTGAGTCGACTCCAGCATACGAGCAGTACTTC CAISESTPAYEQYF TRBJ2-7 14 TRBV10-3 - -